The 13 T cell receptor beta chains below were found in one sample sequenced in a study of T cells in Graves' hyperthyroidism and ophthalmopathy (dated by TCRdb to between 2017 and 2020). Library generation was performed with multiplex PCR. Sequencing was carried out with an Illumina HiSeq 2000. TCR beta CDR3 regions were amplified from RNA transcripts. The first round of RT-PCR for the TCR CDR3 was performed with the HTBI primer set and the Qiagen OneStep RT-PCR kit. TCRdb reprocessed the public reads (quality trimming at Q25 with fastp, clone calling with MiXCR) and kept in-frame beta chains. One record per CDR3 amino acid sequence lists the most common genes and DNA. The sample records hundreds of thousands of distinct CDR3 sequences, approximately 25% of which are singletons. The top ten clones comprise around 70% of the sample. Sequenced input: blood. These receptors all come from a man in his forties or fifties with Graves' hyperthyroidism.

The J gene is TRBJ2-2, the V gene TRBV6-2 or TRBV6-3; TRBD1 is a possible D gene (5 bases). Between the trimmed V and J ends, which lost 0 bases and 2 bases, there was a span of 13 bases. Germline lookup yields CDR1 MNHEY and CDR2 SVGEGT. The CDR3 runs 17 residues. CDR3 bases: TGTGCCAGCAGTTACTCGAGACAGATCGGTAACACCGGGGAGCTGTTTTTT. Translated: CASSYSRQIGNTGELFF.

This clonotype has a handful of counts. The V gene is TRBV24-1, the J gene TRBJ1-1; D not resolved. The CDR3 totals 14 residues. V was trimmed by 8 bases and J by 1 base, leaving 13 bases between them. Germline CDR1 is KGHDR and CDR2 is SFDVKD. CDR3 in amino acids: CATTDGRSNTEAFF. CDR3 coding DNA: TGTGCCACCACGGACGGACGCTCGAACACTGAAGCTTTCTTT.

This clonotype was seen a few times. The V and J genes are TRBV6-1 and TRBJ2-7; a possible D gene is TRBD2 (5 bases). The CDR3 loop spans 15 amino acids. Per germline, CDR1 MNHNS and CDR2 SASEGT. V lost 5 bases and J 0 bases, leaving 14 bases between the germline ends. The CDR3 nucleotides are TGTGCCAGCAGTTACGGTCTGGGGAGCTCCTACGAGCAGTACTTC. Amino acids: CASSYGLGSSYEQYF.

This chain connects TRBV4-1 to TRBJ1-2; D remains ambiguous. Germline V gene sequence: CDR1 MGHRA, CDR2 YSYEKL. CDR3 length: 15 residues. V was trimmed by 2 bases and J by 2 bases, leaving 12 bases between them. The CDR3 here is CASSQPTNKNYGYTF. The CDR3 DNA is TGCGCCAGCAGCCAACCCACAAATAAAAACTATGGCTACACCTTC.

V usage is TRBV12-3 or TRBV12-4 and J usage is TRBJ1-1; D might be TRBD1 (6 bases). Trimming stripped 10 bases from V and 5 bases from J, with 17 bases between. This CDR3 region has 13 residues. The DNA for the CDR3 is TGTGCCACGAAGGAAGGGGGAGGAACTGAAGCTTTCTTT. Translating it yields CATKEGGGTEAFF.

This clonotype has a handful of counts. The V gene is TRBV18, the J gene TRBJ1-1; a weak D match, TRBD1 (5 bases). The CDR3 is 13 residues long. V dropped 5 bases and J dropped 3 bases, with 10 bases sitting between them. Looked up from germline, CDR1 is KGHSH and CDR2 is LQKENI. CDR3 loop: CASSAFRDTEAFF. CDR3 sequence (DNA): TGTGCCAGCTCAGCTTTCAGGGACACTGAAGCTTTCTTT.

This clonotype has more than one count but fewer than ten. This chain connects TRBV20-1 to TRBJ2-2; TRBD2 matches 9 bases. Germline V gene lookup returns CDR1 DFQATT and CDR2 SNEGSKA (reference sequence). This CDR3 is 18 amino acids long. V was clipped by 5 bases and J by 7 bases; unmatched bases: 20. The DNA for the CDR3 is TGCAGTGCTGACCCGGGACTAGCAAAATTCTTAAGATTCGGGGAGCTGTTTTTT. Translating gives CSADPGLAKFLRFGELFF.

This clonotype occurred a few times. V and J are TRBV9 and TRBJ2-3, with D possibly TRBD2 on 5 matching bases. The germline gives CDR1 SGDLS, CDR2 YYNGEE. The V and J ends lost 0 bases and 2 bases respectively, with 13 bases between them. CDR3 size: 16 residues. The CDR3 region is CASSVGSSRDTDTQYF. CDR3 DNA: TGTGCCAGCAGCGTAGGTTCCTCACGGGACACAGATACGCAGTATTTT.

The chain uses TRBV6-1 and TRBJ2-3, with TRBD2 identical over 15 bases. J lost 2 bases, V lost 7 bases, and 4 bases had no gene match. The CDR3 totals 16 residues. CDR1 MNHNS and CDR2 SASEGT come from the germline V gene. CDR3 sequence (DNA): TGTGCCAGCACCGGGACTAGCGGGAGGATCACAGATACGCAGTATTTT. Translating it yields CASTGTSGRITDTQYF.

A few counts support this clonotype. Here the CDR3 reads CASSMGRGGYEQYF. DNA for the CDR3: TGTGCCAGTAGTATGGGGAGGGGAGGCTACGAGCAGTACTTC. The chain couples TRBV19 to TRBJ2-7; 7 nucleotides agree with TRBD2. The CDR3 is 14 residues long. Germline CDR1 is LNHDA and CDR2 is SQIVND (reference sequence). Trimming took 3 bases from V and 3 from J; bases not matched to a gene: 5.

This chain links TRBV12-3 or TRBV12-4 with TRBJ1-1, with unresolved D. The V gene lost 5 bases and the J gene lost 5 bases, with 6 bases spanning the gap. The CDR3 is made up of 11 amino acids. CDR3 region: CASSRRTEAFF. CDR3 nucleotide sequence: TGTGCCAGCAGTCGGAGAACTGAAGCTTTCTTT.

This clonotype was recorded a few times. This chain uses TRBV6-1 with TRBJ1-1; D gene uncertain. This CDR3 has 13 amino acids. Germline CDR1 and CDR2: MNHNS and SASEGT. Trimming removed 9 bases at V and 1 base at J, with 12 bases between. The CDR3 region has the DNA TGTGCCAGTCTAAGGACGGCGAACACTGAAGCTTTCTTT. It translates to CASLRTANTEAFF.

Ten or more counts support this clonotype. The rearrangement links TRBV11-2 to TRBJ1-1; D is uncertain. CDR1 is SGHAT, CDR2 FQNNGV, per germline. The CDR3 loop spans 11 amino acids. The V end lost 5 bases, the J end lost 3 bases, and 4 bases lay between the germline ends. This CDR3 reads CASSRYTEAFF. The CDR3 bases are TGTGCCAGCAGCCGTTACACTGAAGCTTTCTTT.